A selection of T cell receptor beta chains follows, all from one sample in a study of shared clonotypes between healthy human individuals. The protocol was immunoSEQ multiplex PCR, while the TCRdb copy is restricted to in-frame clones and leaves out a portion. Altogether about 580,000 clones are present, roughly 98% being singletons, with the ten largest covering 0.3%. Sequencing was done on a sample of naive CD8+ T cells sorted from blood. These receptors came from a young man in good health. The CDR3 runs from the conserved cysteine through the conserved F or W. D genes are given only for firm matches. Only part of the rows carry a size: once, few, many, or a class if the clone is expanded.

D gene | J gene | V gene | clone size | CDR3 protein | CDR3 DNA
- | TRBJ2-1 | TRBV18 | - | CASSLAPEQGPYNEQFF | TGTGCCAGCTCACTCGCCCCGGAACAGGGCCCTTACAATGAGCAGTTCTTC
TRBD1 | TRBJ1-5 | TRBV7-8 | - | CATAGTGAGSNQPQHF | TGTGCCACGGCCGGGACAGGGGCGGGGAGCAATCAGCCCCAGCATTTT
- | TRBJ2-7 | TRBV15 | once | CATSRGPGEAYEQYF | TGTGCCACCAGCAGAGGCCCCGGGGAAGCTTACGAGCAGTACTTC
TRBD2 | TRBJ2-1 | TRBV6-4 | - | CASSVETSGRNEQFF | TGTGCCAGCAGTGTTGAGACTAGCGGGAGAAATGAGCAGTTCTTC
- | TRBJ1-5 | TRBV10-2 | - | CASSESIGSLVGQPQHF | TGCGCCAGCAGTGAGTCGATAGGCAGCTTAGTCGGTCAGCCCCAGCATTTT
TRBD1 | TRBJ2-7 | TRBV7-6 | once | CASSTTGGSGEQYF | TGTGCCAGCAGCACGACAGGGGGCTCAGGAGAGCAGTACTTC
- | TRBJ1-2 | TRBV7-2 | - | CASRPAYGNYGYTF | TGTGCCAGCAGACCAGCTTACGGGAACTATGGCTACACCTTC
- | TRBJ1-2 | TRBV7-9 | - | CASSLAGYYGYTF | TGTGCCAGCAGCTTAGCAGGGTACTATGGCTACACCTTC
- | TRBJ1-5 | TRBV7-9 | - | CASSLGGPRWQPQHF | TGTGCCAGCAGCTTAGGGGGGCCCCGATGGCAGCCCCAGCATTTT
- | TRBJ2-5 | TRBV13 | - | CASSSRGPRETQYF | TGTGCCAGCAGCTCGCGGGGTCCGCGGGAGACCCAGTACTTC
- | TRBJ2-7 | TRBV10-2 | - | CASIPGQTYEQYF | TGCGCCAGCATTCCGGGCCAAACCTACGAGCAGTACTTC
- | TRBJ2-7 | TRBV27 | - | CASSLPPSEAGPYEQYF | TGTGCCAGCAGTTTGCCGCCATCCGAGGCGGGCCCCTACGAGCAGTACTTC
TRBD2 | TRBJ2-1 | TRBV27 | - | CASSPGLAGSEQFF | TGTGCCAGCAGCCCGGGACTAGCGGGAAGTGAGCAGTTCTTC
- | TRBJ2-5 | TRBV12-5 | - | CASGFPPGEYSETQYF | TGTGCTAGTGGTTTTCCCCCCGGAGAATACTCGGAGACCCAGTACTTC
TRBD2 | TRBJ2-1 | TRBV9 | - | CASSFRTSGSYEQFF | TGTGCCAGCAGCTTTCGGACTAGTGGTTCCTATGAGCAGTTCTTC
- | TRBJ2-3 | TRBV27 | - | CASRTTDTQYF | TGTGCCAGCAGAACTACCGATACGCAGTATTTT
TRBD1 | TRBJ2-1 | TRBV11-3 | - | CASSPRTGYNEQFF | TGTGCCAGCAGCCCCCGGACAGGATACAATGAGCAGTTCTTC
- | TRBJ2-7 | TRBV7-2 | - | CASSSPDSSYEQYF | TGTGCCAGCAGCTCGCCGGACAGCTCCTACGAGCAGTACTTC
- | TRBJ2-7 | TRBV4-1 | - | CASSLPAAPGVSEQYF | TGCGCCAGCAGCCTCCCCGCGGCCCCGGGAGTGAGCGAGCAGTACTTC
TRBD1 | TRBJ1-1 | TRBV11-2 | - | CASSRGYRGNTEAFF | TGTGCCAGCAGCCGTGGGTACAGGGGGAACACTGAAGCTTTCTTT
TRBD1 | TRBJ1-5 | TRBV5-6 | - | CASSQGDQPQHF | TGTGCCAGCAGCCAGGGGGATCAGCCCCAGCATTTT
TRBD1 | TRBJ1-5 | TRBV28 | once | CASSVTGIQPQHF | TGTGCCAGCAGTGTGACAGGGATTCAGCCCCAGCATTTT
TRBD2 | TRBJ2-7 | TRBV28 | once | CATLSREGSYEQYF | TGTGCCACCTTAAGTCGGGAGGGATCGTACGAGCAGTACTTC
- | TRBJ2-7 | TRBV19 | - | CASSLNRDYEQYF | TGTGCCAGTAGCTTGAATAGGGACTACGAGCAGTACTTC
- | TRBJ1-2 | TRBV5-6 | - | CASSGEGSGYTF | TGTGCCAGCAGCGGAGAAGGATCCGGCTACACCTTC
TRBD2 | TRBJ2-3 | TRBV5-4 | - | CASSLGLLADPTDTQYF | TGTGCCAGCAGCTTGGGACTACTAGCGGACCCCACAGATACGCAGTATTTT
- | TRBJ2-7 | TRBV27 | - | CASSLPRGPYEQYF | TGTGCCAGCAGTTTACCCCGGGGTCCCTACGAGCAGTACTTC
- | TRBJ2-3 | TRBV7-9 | - | CASSLSSAVDTQYF | TGTGCCAGCAGCTTAAGTTCAGCGGTAGATACGCAGTATTTT
- | TRBJ1-2 | TRBV15 | - | CATSRDRPLQGSGYTF | TGTGCCACCAGCAGAGATCGGCCTTTACAGGGAAGCGGCTACACCTTC
- | TRBJ1-1 | TRBV5-6 | - | CASSLMQSLKINTEAFF | TGTGCCAGCAGCTTAATGCAAAGCTTAAAAATCAACACTGAAGCTTTCTTT
TRBD2 | TRBJ2-1 | TRBV27 | - | CASSLSGRAFEQFF | TGTGCCAGCAGTTTGTCCGGGAGGGCCTTCGAGCAGTTCTTC
- | TRBJ2-2 | TRBV7-7 | - | CASSPDSGELFF | TGTGCTAGCAGCCCGGACAGCGGGGAGCTGTTTTTT
- | TRBJ1-5 | TRBV12-5 | - | CASGLGNQPQHF | TGTGCTAGTGGTTTAGGCAATCAGCCCCAGCATTTT
- | TRBJ1-5 | TRBV6-1 | few | CASSEYSINQPQHF | TGTGCCAGCAGTGAATATTCGATTAATCAGCCCCAGCATTTT
- | TRBJ2-7 | TRBV11-2 | - | CASGGYEQYF | TGTGCCAGCGGGGGTTACGAGCAGTACTTC
- | TRBJ1-2 | TRBV9 | - | CASSGTGTRGGYGYTF | TGTGCCAGCAGCGGGACGGGAACCAGGGGCGGTTATGGCTACACCTTC
TRBD1 | TRBJ1-5 | TRBV18 | - | CASSSTQGINGNQPQHF | TGTGCCAGCTCAAGTACACAGGGGATTAATGGCAATCAGCCCCAGCATTTT
TRBD2 | TRBJ2-7 | TRBV28 | - | CASSQTSGSFYEQYF | TGTGCCAGCAGCCAGACTAGCGGGAGTTTCTACGAGCAGTACTTC
- | TRBJ2-7 | TRBV27 | once | CASRSLEASYEQYF | TGTGCCAGCAGGAGTCTAGAGGCATCCTACGAGCAGTACTTC
TRBD1 | TRBJ2-7 | TRBV25-1 | - | CASSTGTGIYEQYF | TGTGCCAGCAGTACAGGGACAGGGATTTACGAGCAGTACTTC
TRBD2 | TRBJ2-7 | TRBV4-3 | - | CASSQGASGNYEQYF | TGCGCCAGCAGCCAAGGGGCGAGCGGGAATTACGAGCAGTACTTC
- | TRBJ2-1 | TRBV7-8 | - | CASSLAGPASIYNEQFF | TGTGCCAGCAGCTTAGCGGGGCCGGCCAGTATATACAATGAGCAGTTCTTC
- | TRBJ2-7 | TRBV27 | - | CASSDDRRSGFGEQYF | TGTGCCAGCAGTGATGACAGGAGGTCGGGCTTCGGCGAGCAGTACTTC
TRBD2 | TRBJ2-1 | TRBV9 | - | CASSQEGTSGYNEQFF | TGTGCCAGCAGTCAAGAGGGGACTAGCGGGTACAATGAGCAGTTCTTC
TRBD1 | TRBJ2-1 | TRBV7-6 | - | CASSFRDRDYNEQFF | TGTGCCAGCAGCTTCAGGGACAGAGACTACAATGAGCAGTTCTTC
TRBD2 | TRBJ2-7 | TRBV7-9 | - | CASSLSVAIAGGSYEQYF | TGTGCCAGCAGCTTATCTGTAGCCATAGCGGGAGGCTCCTACGAGCAGTACTTC
- | TRBJ1-5 | TRBV7-2 | - | CASSPWTKSNQPQHF | TGTGCCAGCAGCCCATGGACAAAAAGCAATCAGCCCCAGCATTTT
TRBD2 | TRBJ2-5 | TRBV5-1 | - | CASSVALAGEETQYF | TGCGCCAGCAGCGTAGCTCTAGCGGGGGAAGAGACCCAGTACTTC
TRBD1 | TRBJ2-5 | TRBV11-2 | few | CASSPLGQDEQETQYF | TGTGCCAGCAGCCCCTTGGGACAGGACGAACAAGAGACCCAGTACTTC
- | TRBJ2-7 | TRBV7-2 | - | CASSLGSGEQYF | TGTGCCAGCAGCCTCGGGAGTGGCGAGCAGTACTTC
- | TRBJ2-7 | TRBV7-9 | once | CASSPRLNPYEQYF | TGTGCCAGCAGCCCAAGGCTCAACCCTTACGAGCAGTACTTC
- | TRBJ2-7 | TRBV27 | - | CASGRGRSSYEQYF | TGTGCCAGCGGACGAGGGAGGAGCTCCTACGAGCAGTACTTC
TRBD1 | TRBJ1-1 | TRBV25-1 | - | CASLNRGQQAFF | TGTGCCAGTTTAAACAGGGGGCAGCAAGCTTTCTTT
TRBD2 | TRBJ2-1 | TRBV5-4 | - | CASSLREVYNEQFF | TGTGCCAGCAGCTTGCGGGAGGTCTACAATGAGCAGTTCTTC
- | TRBJ1-1 | TRBV6-5 | - | CASSYSSRGEAFF | TGTGCCAGCAGTTACTCGAGCCGGGGTGAAGCTTTCTTT
- | TRBJ2-5 | TRBV14 | - | CASSQARGQETQYF | TGTGCCAGCAGCCAAGCGCGAGGCCAAGAGACCCAGTACTTC